This TCR beta chain was identified in a study of regulatory T cells in long-lasting Graves disease. Study-wide findings and caveats: Persistent Graves' patients showed reduced TCR diversity versus newly diagnosed patients.

This clonotype was counted at least ten times. Its antigen remains unknown. As to time point: newly diagnosed GD, antithyroid drugs for less than 3 months. RNA isolated from PBMCs was used to make the TCR library. Construction of the TCR beta libraries employed iRepertoire HTBI primers in conjunction with Arm-PCR of CDR3 regions. Using its own MiXCR run on the multiplex PCR reads, TCRdb lists one record per CDR3 protein. The data contain some 490,000 distinct CDR3 sequences, around 11% of them seen just once; the ten biggest clones take up 8% to 10%. The sample also formed part of further work on T cells in Graves' hyperthyroidism and ophthalmopathy. According to that study: The patients, who ranged from 18 to 65 in age, presented with newly diagnosed hyperthyroidism lasting under 2 months. Uncontrolled infections, other autoimmune diseases, pregnancy or lactation led to exclusion of patients.

This clonotype originated in a woman aged 25-40 years with Graves disease. The sample consisted of peripheral blood mononuclear cells (PBMCs), taken at new diagnosis, from a patient treated with antithyroid drugs.

The CDR3 bases are TGTGCCAGCAGCTTAGATCCGTATGCTGAGCAGTTCTTC. It encodes CASSLDPYAEQFF. The genes are TRBV11-2 and TRBJ2-1; no definite D call. V dropped 0 bases and J dropped 9 bases, with 9 bases sitting between them. Germline loops: CDR1 SGHAT, CDR2 FQNNGV. The CDR3 is 13 amino acids.